The present T cell receptor (beta chain) was sequenced within a study of blood T cell repertoires in COVID-19. TCRdb keeps only in-frame clones here, not all; method: immunoSEQ multiplex PCR. Of over 450,000 clones detected, roughly 87% appear once; the ten largest clones hold approximately 0.9%. Per germline, CDR1 MNHGY and CDR2 SAAAGT. The CDR3 is made up of 20 amino acids. Trimming took 2 bases from V and 0 from J; bases not matched to a gene: 17. V is TRBV6-8 and J is TRBJ2-7; 9 bases are a match to TRBD2. Sequenced material: peripheral blood. The sequence was collected from a man aged 18 to 30 with COVID-19, enrolled during active disease. CDR3 residues: CASSYRGVAGVLKSSYEQYF. Here the CDR3 DNA reads TGTGCCAGCAGTTACCGCGGGGTAGCGGGAGTGCTTAAAAGCTCCTACGAGCAGTACTTC.